This T cell receptor (beta chain) is drawn from a study of T cells in tumors after PD-1 blockade. Study context: Each patient got pembrolizumab 200 mg every 3 weeks or cemiplimab 350 mg every 2 weeks. A subset received ongoing vismodegib 150 mg daily alongside anti-PD-1 therapy.

Libraries were prepared by immunoSEQ multiplex PCR; TCRdb keeps only in-frame clonotypes and omits some of them. The sample holds roughly 50,000 clones, 81% seen once. V lost 3 bases and J lost 4, with 17 bases in between. The CDR3 length is 15 residues. From germline, CDR1 is GTSNPN and CDR2 SVGIG (reference sequence). Material: PBMCs, obtained before anti-PD-1 treatment. This clonotype was sampled from a human donor with basal cell carcinoma. This chain uses TRBV30 with TRBJ2-3; weak D call: TRBD1 (5 bases). DNA of the CDR3: TGTGCCTGGAGGGAAGACAAGCAGGGCCCAGATACGCAGTATTTT. Its protein product is CAWREDKQGPDTQYF.